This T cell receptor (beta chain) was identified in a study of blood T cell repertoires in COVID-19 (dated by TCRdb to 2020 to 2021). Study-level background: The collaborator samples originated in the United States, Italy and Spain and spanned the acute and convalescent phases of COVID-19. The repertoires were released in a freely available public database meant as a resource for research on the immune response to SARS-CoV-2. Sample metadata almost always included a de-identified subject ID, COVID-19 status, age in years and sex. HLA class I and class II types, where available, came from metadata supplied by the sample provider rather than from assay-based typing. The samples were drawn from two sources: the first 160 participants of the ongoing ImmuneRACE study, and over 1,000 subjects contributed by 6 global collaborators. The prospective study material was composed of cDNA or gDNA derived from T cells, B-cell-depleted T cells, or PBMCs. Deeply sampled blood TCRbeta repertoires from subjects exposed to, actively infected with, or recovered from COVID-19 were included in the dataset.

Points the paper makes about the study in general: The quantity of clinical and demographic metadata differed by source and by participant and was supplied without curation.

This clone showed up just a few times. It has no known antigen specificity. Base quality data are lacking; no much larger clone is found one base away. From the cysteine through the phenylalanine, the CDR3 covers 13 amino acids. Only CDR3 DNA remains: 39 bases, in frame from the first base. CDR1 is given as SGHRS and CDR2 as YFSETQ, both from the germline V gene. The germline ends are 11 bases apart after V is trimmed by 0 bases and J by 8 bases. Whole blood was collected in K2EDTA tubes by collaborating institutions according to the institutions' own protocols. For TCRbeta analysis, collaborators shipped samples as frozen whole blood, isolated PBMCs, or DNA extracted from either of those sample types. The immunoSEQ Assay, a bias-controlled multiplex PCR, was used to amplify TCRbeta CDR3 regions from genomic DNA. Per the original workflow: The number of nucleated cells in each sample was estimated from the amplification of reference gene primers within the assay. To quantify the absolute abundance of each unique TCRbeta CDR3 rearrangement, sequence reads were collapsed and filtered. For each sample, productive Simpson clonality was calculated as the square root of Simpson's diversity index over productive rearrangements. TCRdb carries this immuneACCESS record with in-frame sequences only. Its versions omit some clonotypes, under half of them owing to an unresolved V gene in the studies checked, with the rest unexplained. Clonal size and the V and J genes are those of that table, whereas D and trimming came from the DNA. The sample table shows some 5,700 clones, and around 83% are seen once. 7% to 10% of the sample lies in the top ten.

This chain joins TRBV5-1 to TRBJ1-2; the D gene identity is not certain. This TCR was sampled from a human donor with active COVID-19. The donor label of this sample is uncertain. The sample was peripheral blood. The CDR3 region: CASSLDLGEGYTF. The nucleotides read TGCGCCAGCAGCTTGGACCTTGGGGAGGGCTACACCTTC.